The 25 T cell receptor beta chains below were found in one sample sequenced in a study of blood T cells in healthy people across ages. Together with a sample-barcoded 5' primer, a J-beta primer mix was included in a second PCR lasting about 7 to 11 cycles. MiXCR was run by TCRdb on the 5' RACE reads, yielding one entry per CDR3 protein. Here the sample spans almost 300,000 distinct CDR3 sequences, roughly a quarter being singletons. Sequenced input: blood. All receptors come from a woman between 65 and 79 years old in good health.

Only a few counts were recorded for this clonotype. This CDR3 is missing its conserved last phenylalanine or tryptophan, likely due to a read error. The chain joins TRBV29-1 to TRBJ2-7; 7 bases fit TRBD1. V shed 7 bases, J shed 5 bases, and the junction held 20 bases outside the gene matches. This CDR3 comprises 16 residues. The germline CDR1 and CDR2 sequences are SQVTM and ANQGSEA. CDR3 protein: CSAIPGQRFLEHEQYS. CDR3 nucleotides: TGCAGCGCTATTCCGGGACAGCGTTTCTTAGAGCACGAGCAGTACTCC.

This clonotype was detected a few times. The chain is built from TRBV6-2 or TRBV6-3 and TRBJ1-5, with D tentatively TRBD1 (5 bases). Germline-derived CDR1 and CDR2 are MNHEY and SVGEGT. The CDR3 is 13 residues long. V gave up 10 bases and J gave up 5 bases, with 15 bases separating them. This chain's CDR3 is CATPQGPHQPQHF. DNA for the CDR3: TGTGCCACGCCCCAGGGTCCCCATCAGCCCCAGCATTTT.

V and J are TRBV29-1 and TRBJ2-5; 8 positions match TRBD1. V lost 7 bases to trimming and J lost 2 bases; unmatched junction nucleotides: 3. The germline CDR1 and CDR2 sequences are SQVTM and ANQGSEA. CDR3 size: 12 residues. The CDR3 here is CSGQGRQETQYF. The CDR3 DNA reads TGCAGCGGACAGGGGAGACAAGAGACCCAGTACTTC.

Comment on this clonotype: This may stem from a read error, because a much larger clone lies one nucleotide away. V gene TRBV7-9 combines with J gene TRBJ2-1; weak D call: TRBD1 (5 bases). Per the germline V gene, CDR1 is SEHNR and CDR2 is FQNEAQ (reference sequence). The CDR3 consists of 17 residues. V was cut by 5 bases and J by 5 bases, with 22 bases left in between. The CDR3 DNA reads TGTGCCAGCAGCCCCGCCCCGTCAGGGAAAGGGCACAATGAGCAGTTCTTC. It codes for CASSPAPSGKGHNEQFF.

This rearrangement joins TRBV5-5 to TRBJ2-5; TRBD2 matches 16 bases. The CDR3 is 17 amino acids. Germline CDR1 SGHKS, CDR2 YYEKEE (reference sequence). The trim removed 4 bases at V and 4 bases at J, leaving 7 bases unmatched. CDR3 sequence: CASSAGLAGGRLETQYF. Written as DNA, the CDR3 is TGTGCCAGCAGCGCGGGACTAGCGGGAGGGCGTCTAGAGACCCAGTACTTC.

This clonotype was seen only a few times. The J gene is TRBJ2-5, the V gene TRBV6-1; 11 bases agree with TRBD2. The length of the CDR3 is 14 residues. CDR1 and CDR2 (germline): MNHNS, SASEGT. V was pared by 8 bases and J by 4 bases, with 6 bases of the junction left unmatched. The CDR3 DNA follows: TGTGCCAGCTCCTTAGCGGGAGGGACAGAGACCCAGTACTTC. It codes for CASSLAGGTETQYF.

This clonotype was seen a handful of times. The V call is TRBV6-5, the J call TRBJ1-6; D is possibly TRBD1 (5 bases). Trimming removed 8 bases at V and 6 bases at J, with 11 bases between. The length of the CDR3 is 13 residues. Germline CDR1 MNHEY, CDR2 SVGAGI. In DNA, the CDR3 is TGTGCCAGCCGAGGGGCTCCTAATTCACCCCTCCACTTT. It codes for CASRGAPNSPLHF.

This sequence joins TRBV5-1 and TRBJ2-1; D might be TRBD2 (6 bases). CDR1 is SGHRS and CDR2 is YFSETQ in the germline V gene. This CDR3 region has 14 residues. The germline V and J ends were trimmed by 7 bases and 8 bases, with 19 bases remaining between them. In nucleotides, the CDR3 is TGCGCCAGCGGACTGGGACTCGGAGGAGATGAGCAGTTCTTC. Translation gives CASGLGLGGDEQFF.

V gene TRBV29-1 combines with J gene TRBJ2-4; 7 nucleotides match TRBD1. With 0 bases clipped from V and 6 bases from J, the junction kept 5 bases outside the gene matches. This CDR3 spans 14 amino acids. Germline V gene lookup returns CDR1 SQVTM and CDR2 ANQGSEA. In DNA form, the CDR3 reads TGCAGCGTTGAAGACCACAGGGGCTCAAACATTCAGTACTTC. Translation: CSVEDHRGSNIQYF.

The chain links TRBV20-1 to TRBJ2-4; 7 nucleotides agree with TRBD2. V gave up 6 bases and J gave up 10 bases; unmatched junction bases: 6. Germline CDR1 reads DFQATT; CDR2 reads SNEGSKA (reference sequence). CDR3 size: 11 residues. CDR3 bases: TGCAGTGCCCTCTGGGAGGGGATTCAGTACTTC. It codes for CSALWEGIQYF.

This clonotype was seen a few times. One junction end disagrees with the germline gene, perhaps due to a read error. V and J are TRBV2 and TRBJ1-2; 11 nucleotides align to TRBD1. The length of the CDR3 is 13 residues. Looked up from germline, CDR1 is SNHLY and CDR2 is FYNNEI. The CDR3, as DNA: TGTGCCAGCAGGGCCACGGACAGGGGGCCTTCCCGCTTC. It codes for CASRATDRGPSRF.

The chain links TRBV6-5 to TRBJ2-2, with a possible D match to TRBD2 (5 bases). With 6 bases removed from V and 0 bases from J, the gap between germline ends came to 11 bases. Germline CDR1 reads MNHEY; CDR2 reads SVGAGI. The CDR3 length is 15 residues. In nucleotides, the CDR3 is TGTGCCAGCAGCCTCGAGGGTCCGAACACCGGGGAGCTGTTTTTT. Protein sequence: CASSLEGPNTGELFF.

A few counts support this clonotype. V and J are TRBV20-1 and TRBJ2-4; 10 nucleotides match TRBD2. Germline V gives CDR1 DFQATT, CDR2 SNEGSKA (reference sequence). The CDR3 contains 12 residues. The trim removed 3 bases at V and 14 bases at J, leaving 7 bases unmatched. The CDR3 sequence: CSASPSGRIEYF. The CDR3 DNA follows: TGCAGTGCTAGCCCTAGCGGGAGAATCGAGTACTTC.

The chain has TRBV6-2 or TRBV6-3 and TRBJ2-5, with D perhaps assigned TRBD1 or TRBD2 (5 bases each). V lost 3 bases and J lost 5, with 13 bases in between. CDR3 size: 14 residues. Looked up from germline, CDR1 is MNHEY and CDR2 is SVGEGT. This CDR3 is CASSYWDPGETQYF. In nucleotides, the CDR3 is TGTGCCAGCAGTTATTGGGACCCCGGGGAGACCCAGTACTTC.

Only a few counts were recorded for this clonotype. The chain combines TRBV28 with TRBJ1-3; 9 bases are shared with TRBD1. The CDR3 totals 14 residues. Unmatched junction bases numbered 3, after V lost 6 bases and J lost 3 bases. The germline V gene has CDR1 MDHEN and CDR2 SYDVKM. CDR3 nucleotide sequence: TGTGCCAGCAGGGGACAGGGAATTGGAAACACCATATATTTT. It yields the protein CASRGQGIGNTIYF.

This clonotype was recorded a few times. The chain employs TRBV27 and TRBJ1-6; a weak D match, TRBD1 (6 bases). The V end lost 6 bases, the J end lost 4 bases, and 13 bases lay between the germline ends. This CDR3 has 15 residues. The V gene's germline CDR1 is MNHEY and CDR2 SMNVEV (reference sequence). As DNA, the CDR3 is TGTGCCAGCAGCCTACGGGGGCAGTATAATTCACCCCTCCACTTT. Translation: CASSLRGQYNSPLHF.

V and J are TRBV7-3 and TRBJ2-1, with TRBD2 matching 10 bases. The CDR3 has 15 amino acids. Germline CDR1 is SGHTA and CDR2 is FQGTGA. V lost 6 bases and J lost 6; bases outside the gene matches: 8. The CDR3 DNA reads as TGTGCCAGCAGTTTTACTAGCGGGAAGTCCAATGAGCAGTTCTTC. Amino acids: CASSFTSGKSNEQFF.

The V gene is TRBV18, the J gene TRBJ2-7; D not certain. V lost 3 bases and J lost 5, with 8 bases in between. Germline assignment: CDR1 KGHSH and CDR2 LQKENI. This CDR3 has 12 amino acids. This chain's CDR3 is CASSPLNDEQYF. The CDR3 DNA reads TGTGCCAGCTCACCGTTAAATGACGAGCAGTACTTC.

This clonotype occurred many times. The chain carries TRBV24-1 and TRBJ2-3; D is perhaps TRBD2 (6 bases). The CDR3 is made up of 17 amino acids. Trimming stripped 3 bases from V and 2 bases from J, with 17 bases between. CDR1 and CDR2 (germline): KGHDR, SFDVKD. CDR3 nucleotides: TGTGCCACCAGTGATCTCGGGTCAGCGGGTTTCACAGATACGCAGTATTTT. Translating gives CATSDLGSAGFTDTQYF.

This clonotype has only a few counts. The gene calls are TRBV20-1 and TRBJ2-5; 11 bases line up with TRBD2. Per germline, CDR1 DFQATT and CDR2 SNEGSKA (reference sequence). CDR3 size: 15 residues. The J segment lost 5 bases and the V segment lost 2 bases, leaving 7 bases of the junction unmatched. The CDR3 bases are TGCAGTGCTAGAAACCCCGGGACTAGCGGTGAGACCCAGTACTTC. Its protein product is CSARNPGTSGETQYF.

In its sample, this clonotype was seen a few times. The chain employs TRBV20-1 and TRBJ2-7; 10 nucleotides match TRBD1. Germline CDR1 reads DFQATT; CDR2 reads SNEGSKA (reference sequence). The ends lost 3 bases at V and 3 bases at J; junction bases unmatched: 5. CDR3 size: 14 residues. CDR3: CSASIGTGDYEQYF. The CDR3 bases are TGCAGTGCTAGTATAGGGACAGGGGACTACGAGCAGTACTTC.

In this sample, this clonotype turned up a few times. Mismatch with germline at one junction end may stem from a read error. This chain joins TRBV5-1 and TRBJ1-1; D perhaps matches TRBD1 (6 bases). This CDR3 region has 14 residues. Per germline, CDR1 SGHRS and CDR2 YFSETQ. CDR3: CASSSDSANTEALF. The CDR3 bases are TGCGCCAGCAGCTCGGACAGTGCGAACACTGAAGCTCTCTTT.

Points on this clonotype: A much bigger clone sits one base away, suggesting this may be a read error. The chain recombines TRBV7-2 with TRBJ2-5; D is unresolved. The J call may be wrong; the DNA end is better matched by TRBJ2-7. Germline CDR1 is SGHTA and CDR2 is FQGNSA. CDR3 length: 16 residues. The CDR3 spells CASSPPPLGGSYEQYF. CDR3 DNA: TGTGCCAGCAGCCCGCCCCCCCTCGGCGGAAGCTACGAGCAGTACTTC.

This clonotype was observed a handful of times. This chain connects TRBV12-3 or TRBV12-4 to TRBJ2-1; no clear D. V was cut by 7 bases and J by 3 bases, with 13 bases left in between. The CDR3 is 14 amino acids. The CDR3 loop reads CASTPDVNYNEQFF. The CDR3 DNA is TGTGCCAGCACCCCGGACGTGAACTACAATGAGCAGTTCTTC.

This clonotype was observed a handful of times. V is TRBV12-3 or TRBV12-4 and J is TRBJ2-7; D gene uncertain. The end of the DNA aligns better with TRBJ2-1, so the J call may be wrong. The length of the CDR3 is 11 residues. The CDR3 DNA reads TGTGCCAGCACTATGCTCTATGAGCAGTTCTTC. Its translation: CASTMLYEQFF.